One sample yielded the 27 T cell receptor beta chains listed below, sequenced in a study of T-cell reconstitution after alpha-beta-depleted transplantation in children. Using unique molecular identifiers, the investigators prepared the TCRbeta library. TCRdb called the PCR reads again in MiXCR, with one record for every CDR3 protein. The sample lists over 45,000 distinct CDR3 sequences, 44% occurring once. The sequences come from PBMCs, mostly from graft donor cells, collected 360 days after TCRalphabeta/CD19-depleted stem cell transplant. Receptors were obtained from a male patient younger than 18 who had a stem cell transplant for acute lymphoblastic leukemia, so the T cells may come from the graft donor.

This clonotype appeared a few times. The rearrangement links TRBV15 to TRBJ1-1; TRBD1 aligns across 9 bases. This CDR3 comprises 16 residues. The J segment lost 1 base and the V segment lost 6 bases, leaving 9 bases of the junction unmatched. From germline, CDR1 is LNHNV and CDR2 YYDKDF (reference sequence). CDR3 amino acids: CATSTDRGIGNTEAFF. The CDR3 DNA sequence: TGTGCCACCAGTACGGACAGGGGTATTGGGAACACTGAAGCTTTCTTT. The full variable domain, rest sourced from reference TRBV15 and TRBJ1-1, is DAMVIQNPRYQVTQFGKPVTLSCSQTLNHNVMYWYQQKSSQAPKLLFHYYDKDFNNEADTPDNFQSRRPNTSFCFLDIRSPGLGDTAMYLCATSTDRGIGNTEAFFGQGTRLTVV.

This chain uses TRBV12-3 or TRBV12-4 with TRBJ2-3; D gene unclear. The V gene lost 6 bases and the J gene lost 5 bases, with 9 bases spanning the gap. The length of the CDR3 is 12 residues. The CDR3 reads CASSGPEDTQYF. For the CDR3, the DNA is TGTGCCAGCAGCGGACCTGAAGATACGCAGTATTTT.

This chain connects TRBV4-3 to TRBJ1-6, with D hard to call. Per germline, CDR1 LGHNA and CDR2 YSLEER. V lost 0 bases, J lost 9 bases, and 15 bases lay in between. The CDR3 runs to 16 residues. DNA for the CDR3: TGCGCCAGCAGCCAAGATGATCCCGATAGCGGTTCACCCCTCCACTTT. Encoded protein: CASSQDDPDSGSPLHF.

The chain carries TRBV11-2 and TRBJ1-2, with D perhaps matching TRBD1 (6 bases). CDR1 and CDR2 (germline): SGHAT, FQNNGV. The V gene lost 7 bases and the J gene lost 4 bases, with 19 bases spanning the gap. The CDR3 is 15 residues long. The CDR3 sequence: CASTLAAGAVYGYTF. In DNA form, the CDR3 reads TGTGCCAGCACACTCGCTGCAGGGGCTGTCTATGGCTACACCTTC. Drawing the rest from reference TRBV11-2 and TRBJ1-2, the complete variable domain is EAGVAQSPRYKIIEKRQSVAFWCNPISGHATLYWYQQILGQGPKLLIQFQNNGVVDDSQLPKDRFSAERLKGVDSTLKIQPAKLEDSAVYLCASTLAAGAVYGYTFGSGTRLTVV.

This clonotype has a handful of counts. The chain has TRBV7-2 and TRBJ2-7, with D tentatively TRBD1 or TRBD2 (7 bases each). Germline V gene data show CDR1 as SGHTA and CDR2 as FQGNSA. CDR3 size: 15 residues. Trimming took off 0 bases at V and 4 bases at J, with 13 bases between the two ends. The DNA of the CDR3 is TGTGCCAGCAGCTTAGCGCGCAGGGGGGGTTACGAGCAGTACTTC. Translated, it gives CASSLARRGGYEQYF.

The CDR3 protein is CASSGGLTGVVSNEQFF. The DNA of the CDR3 is TGCGCCAGCAGTGGGGGATTAACAGGGGTGGTCAGCAATGAGCAGTTCTTC. The chain combines TRBV10-2 with TRBJ2-1; 7 bases line up with TRBD1. V shed 4 bases, J shed 6 bases, and the junction held 15 bases outside the gene matches. Germline CDR1 and CDR2: WSHSY and SAAADI. The CDR3 totals 17 residues.

The V call is TRBV5-1, the J call TRBJ2-3; D is unresolved. Germline CDR1 reads SGHRS; CDR2 reads YFSETQ. The CDR3 is 15 residues long. V lost 4 bases and J 2 bases, leaving 14 bases between the germline ends. CDR3 in DNA: TGCGCCAGCAGCCCATCTACGAACGCCACAGATACGCAGTATTTT. It encodes CASSPSTNATDTQYF.

The V and J genes are TRBV7-7 and TRBJ2-2; D perhaps matches TRBD1 (6 bases). This CDR3 is built from 12 residues. Germline lookup yields CDR1 SSHAT and CDR2 FNYEAQ (reference sequence). Trimming cost V 6 bases and J 6 bases, with 8 bases left between them. CDR3 loop: CASSEGAGELFF. CDR3 in DNA: TGTGCCAGCAGTGAGGGGGCCGGGGAGCTGTTTTTT.

This chain links TRBV5-1 with TRBJ2-7, with D perhaps TRBD2 (5 bases). V was shortened by 3 bases and J by 5 bases, with 21 bases between the two germline ends. There are 16 residues in the CDR3. Germline V gene data show CDR1 as SGHRS and CDR2 as YFSETQ. The CDR3 nucleotides read TGCGCCAGCAGCTCTTCTTCCTACGGACGGGAACACGAGCAGTACTTC. It encodes CASSSSSYGREHEQYF.

The V gene is TRBV9, the J gene TRBJ2-7; unclear D gene. CDR3 length: 11 residues. The V gene lost 4 bases and the J gene lost 3 bases, with 5 bases spanning the gap. Germline CDR1 and CDR2: SGDLS and YYNGEE. The chain's CDR3 is CASSSGYEQYF. The CDR3 DNA is TGTGCCAGCAGCTCTGGCTACGAGCAGTACTTC.

This sequence joins TRBV7-6 and TRBJ2-3; D is unclear. Deletions cut 1 base from V and 3 bases from J, with 8 bases between. This CDR3 is 14 amino acids long. CDR1 is SGHVS and CDR2 is FNYEAQ in the germline V gene. The CDR3: CASSLGRYTDTQYF. CDR3 sequence (DNA): TGTGCCAGCAGCTTAGGCCGGTATACAGATACGCAGTATTTT.

This clonotype appeared a few times. The genes are TRBV7-9 and TRBJ1-2; D gene uncertain. The V and J ends lost 2 bases and 2 bases respectively, with 9 bases between them. Germline CDR1 and CDR2: SEHNR and FQNEAQ (reference sequence). The CDR3 extends over 14 amino acids. The CDR3 here is CASSLFVANYGYTF. As DNA, the CDR3 is TGTGCCAGCAGCTTATTTGTAGCGAACTATGGCTACACCTTC.

The chain combines TRBV29-1 with TRBJ2-2, with no clear D. Trimming removed 5 bases from V and 2 bases from J, with 9 bases in between. The V gene's germline CDR1 is SQVTM and CDR2 ANQGSEA. The CDR3 contains 13 residues. The CDR3 DNA is TGCAGCGTTCCCAGGCCCAACACCGGGGAGCTGTTTTTT. Amino acids: CSVPRPNTGELFF.

This clonotype appeared many times. The CDR3 coding sequence is TGTGCCAGCAGCCCTGCAGGGGGGATCACTGAAGCTTTCTTT. The encoded protein is CASSPAGGITEAFF. The rearrangement links TRBV9 to TRBJ1-1, with TRBD1 matching 7 bases. Germline V gives CDR1 SGDLS, CDR2 YYNGEE. Losses at the gene ends were 4 bases for V and 4 bases for J; bases not matched to a gene: 7. This CDR3 region has 14 residues.

This clonotype is a singleton in its sample. This chain connects TRBV7-9 to TRBJ1-1; TRBD1 might be the D (6 bases). Germline values: CDR1 SEHNR, CDR2 FQNEAQ (reference sequence). The CDR3 is 11 residues long. Trimming cost V 8 bases and J 7 bases, with 11 bases left between them. The chain's CDR3 is CASGQNHEAFF. CDR3 nucleotide sequence: TGTGCCAGCGGACAGAACCATGAAGCTTTCTTT.

This chain links TRBV12-3 or TRBV12-4 with TRBJ1-6; 9 bases map to TRBD1. The CDR3 spans 19 residues. The trim removed 3 bases at V and 8 bases at J, leaving 17 bases unmatched. The chain's CDR3 is CASSLVPRADRGVDSPLHF. In DNA, the CDR3 is TGTGCCAGCAGTTTGGTCCCCCGAGCGGACAGGGGAGTCGATTCACCCCTCCACTTT.

J is TRBJ2-1 and V is TRBV7-2; D might be TRBD2 (6 bases). This CDR3 comprises 14 residues. Germline CDR1 reads SGHTA; CDR2 reads FQGNSA. With 5 bases removed from V and 4 bases from J, the gap between germline ends came to 12 bases. CDR3 DNA sequence: TGTGCCAGCAGCGTCAATCGGGGGTACAATGAGCAGTTCTTC. Residues: CASSVNRGYNEQFF.

V is TRBV29-1 and J is TRBJ2-7; 7 bases fit TRBD1. The germline V gene encodes CDR1 SQVTM and CDR2 ANQGSEA. V was pared by 2 bases and J by 4 bases, with 8 bases of the junction left unmatched. CDR3 size: 14 residues. Written as DNA, the CDR3 is TGCAGCGTTGAATTGAAGGGGGCAGGTTACGAGCAGTACTTC. This gives the protein CSVELKGAGYEQYF.

The V gene is TRBV3-1, the J gene TRBJ2-2, with a weak D call TRBD2 (6 bases). Trimming pared 5 bases from V and 4 bases from J, leaving 11 bases between. CDR1 is LGHDT and CDR2 is YNNKEL in the germline V gene (reference sequence). The CDR3 spans 14 residues. The CDR3 DNA reads as TGTGCCAGCAGCTCCGGGAGTCCCACCGGGGAGCTGTTTTTT. Its protein product is CASSSGSPTGELFF.

The chain carries TRBV7-9 and TRBJ2-3, with TRBD2 matching 8 bases. CDR1 is SEHNR and CDR2 is FQNEAQ in the germline V gene (reference sequence). The CDR3 length is 16 residues. Losses at the gene ends were 3 bases for V and 2 bases for J; bases not matched to a gene: 7. The CDR3, as DNA: TGTGCCAGCAGCTTTGTTAGCGGGGTATTCACAGATACGCAGTATTTT. Translation gives CASSFVSGVFTDTQYF.

The V gene is TRBV24-1, the J gene TRBJ1-4, with D hard to call. This CDR3 is built from 14 residues. CDR1 is KGHDR, CDR2 SFDVKD, per germline. The ends were cut back, 12 bases at V and 0 bases at J, with 13 bases in the middle. CDR3 DNA sequence: TGTGCCGCCCGGAGGAACTCAACTAATGAAAAACTGTTTTTT. Translated: CAARRNSTNEKLFF.

The chain joins TRBV28 to TRBJ2-7; 7 bases line up with TRBD2. The ends lost 7 bases at V and 0 bases at J; junction bases unmatched: 12. The length of the CDR3 is 16 residues. CDR1 MDHEN and CDR2 SYDVKM come from the germline V gene. DNA of the CDR3: TGTGCCAGCACTATGGGGAGGGCAGTTGCCTCCTACGAGCAGTACTTC. This gives the protein CASTMGRAVASYEQYF.

The J gene is TRBJ2-2, the V gene TRBV2; 8 nucleotides agree with TRBD2. Germline CDR1 is SNHLY and CDR2 is FYNNEI. This CDR3 has 14 residues. With V trimmed by 6 bases and J by 0 bases, 0 bases remained unmatched. CDR3 sequence (DNA): TGTGCCAGCAGGACTAGCGCGAACACCGGGGAGCTGTTTTTT. It specifies CASRTSANTGELFF.

The chain has TRBV6-1 and TRBJ2-5; D might be TRBD2 (6 bases). The V gene lost 0 bases and the J gene lost 0 bases, with 14 bases spanning the gap. The germline V gene has CDR1 MNHNS and CDR2 SASEGT. The length of the CDR3 is 17 residues. Here the CDR3 reads CASSEARDWTYQETQYF. DNA for the CDR3: TGTGCCAGCAGTGAAGCAAGGGACTGGACGTACCAAGAGACCCAGTACTTC.

This clonotype was observed a few times. CDR3 sequence (DNA): TGCGCCAGCAGCCCAACCGGGGGTTACAATGAGCAGTTCTTC. Translated: CASSPTGGYNEQFF. The V call is TRBV5-1, the J call TRBJ2-1; D is perhaps TRBD2 (6 bases). The CDR3 has 14 residues. V was pared by 4 bases and J by 4 bases, with 12 bases between. The germline V gene has CDR1 SGHRS and CDR2 YFSETQ.

The chain employs TRBV5-1 and TRBJ2-2, with 8 positions matching TRBD1. V dropped 5 bases and J dropped 1; count of bases not matched to a gene: 7. The CDR3 consists of 16 residues. Germline-derived CDR1 and CDR2 are SGHRS and YFSETQ. CDR3 amino acids: CASSWGQVLNTGELFF. CDR3 nucleotide sequence: TGCGCCAGCAGTTGGGGACAGGTCTTGAACACCGGGGAGCTGTTTTTT. Drawing the rest from reference TRBV5-1 and TRBJ2-2, the complete variable domain is KAGVTQTPRYLIKTRGQQVTLSCSPISGHRSVSWYQQTPGQGLQFLFEYFSETQRNKGNFPGRFSGRQFSNSRSEMNVSTLELGDSALYLCASSWGQVLNTGELFFGEGSRLTVL.

The genes are TRBV29-1 and TRBJ2-1; D might be TRBD1 (5 bases). V lost 7 bases to trimming and J lost 8 bases, with 24 bases between them. The CDR3 has 15 amino acids. Germline V gives CDR1 SQVTM, CDR2 ANQGSEA. CDR3 sequence reads: CSALGGLGPVDEQFF. The DNA for the CDR3 is TGCAGCGCATTAGGTGGGCTGGGGCCTGTAGATGAGCAGTTCTTC.